What follows is one T cell receptor (beta chain) and its context. Its antigen is not identified. This may stem from a read error, because a much larger clone lies one nucleotide away. The sample's time point: patch test 1, 2 weeks after DPC sensitization. Treatment described: therapeutic diphenylcyclopropenone sensitization with weekly scalp DPC. The sample is drawn from a study of human T cells and chemical hapten exposure. About the study: Upper-back patches of 0.01% DPC were read at 6 days. Per-sample variation in TCR yield stemmed mainly from small pooled library volume differences.

Study-wide results and caveats: Expanded TCRs grouped into significantly more large CDR3 similarity clusters than controls produced. Following DPC sensitization, TCRs present above 1 in 1000 frequency showed no change.

TCRdb re-derived calls from the RACE reads in MiXCR, one entry per CDR3 protein. The table records fewer than 500,000 distinct CDR3 sequences, 4% to 5.5% of them present only once. This TCR derives from a woman between 50 and 59 years old with alopecia areata. Some clones in this sample may be carry-over from other donors' samples. This sample comprised whole blood, obtained in connection with sensitization to the hapten diphenylcyclopropenone (DPC).

The DNA of the CDR3 is TGTGCCAGCAGCTTAGGTCTCCCAGTGAATGGCTACACCTTC. Its translation is CASSLGLPVNGYTF. The V call is TRBV7-8, the J call TRBJ1-2; D is undetermined. This CDR3 is built from 14 residues. V lost 1 base and J 6 bases, leaving 12 bases between the germline ends. Germline CDR1 SGHVS, CDR2 FQNEAQ.